Shown below are 27 T cell receptor beta chains from a single sample sequenced in a study of siplizumab effects on memory and regulatory T cells (dated 2019 in TCRdb). The protocol used for the library was the immunoSEQ multiplex PCR assay. TCRdb carries this immuneACCESS record with in-frame sequences only. Its versions omit some clonotypes, under half of them owing to an unresolved V gene in the studies checked, with the rest unexplained. Counted in this sample were tens of thousands of clones; 70% to 90% of them appeared once. The ten largest account for less than 0.25% of the sample. Sequenced material: naive CD4+ T cells sorted from blood. The label giving this sample's cell subset or site can be read as: unstimulated naive T cells. The receptor source for this set is a human donor in good health.

This clone appeared a single time. This rearrangement joins TRBV7-9 to TRBJ1-1; D perhaps matches TRBD1 (6 bases). The germline V gene encodes CDR1 SEHNR and CDR2 FQNEAQ (reference sequence). The CDR3 runs 16 residues. The V end was cut by 5 bases, the J end by 5 bases, with 21 bases between. The DNA for the CDR3 is TGTGCCAGCAGCCGAGGGGGGGCGCTGGGAGAGACTGAAGCTTTCTTT. Translating it yields CASSRGGALGETEAFF.

Only one count was recorded for this clone. CDR3 residues: CASSGGGTGELFF. The CDR3 DNA sequence: TGCGCCAGCAGCGGAGGGGGGACCGGGGAGCTGTTTTTT. The chain combines TRBV5-1 with TRBJ2-2; D could derive from TRBD1 or TRBD2 (6 bases each). V lost 4 bases and J lost 5, with 9 bases in between. Germline V gene lookup returns CDR1 SGHRS and CDR2 YFSETQ. The CDR3 consists of 13 residues. Using reference TRBV5-1 and TRBJ2-2 for the parts outside the CDR3, the full variable domain is KAGVTQTPRYLIKTRGQQVTLSCSPISGHRSVSWYQQTPGQGLQFLFEYFSETQRNKGNFPGRFSGRQFSNSRSEMNVSTLELGDSALYLCASSGGGTGELFFGEGSRLTVL.

V is TRBV30 and J is TRBJ1-5; D not certain. This CDR3 spans 15 amino acids. Trimming took 0 bases from V and 2 from J, leaving 11 bases between them. The germline CDR1 and CDR2 sequences are GTSNPN and SVGIG (reference sequence). CDR3 protein: CAWSVLGLGNQPQHF. CDR3 coding DNA: TGTGCCTGGAGTGTACTGGGTTTGGGCAATCAGCCCCAGCATTTT.

The chain carries TRBV11-2 and TRBJ2-5; the D is unclear. The DNA end lines up better with TRBJ2-7; the J call may be wrong. This CDR3 region has 14 residues. Germline loops: CDR1 SGHAT, CDR2 FQNNGV. Here the CDR3 reads CASSLNGFSYEQYF. The CDR3 DNA sequence: TGTGCCAGCAGCTTGAACGGCTTCTCCTACGAGCAGTACTTC.

The chain has TRBV9 and TRBJ2-1; perhaps TRBD1 as D (5 bases). CDR1 and CDR2 from the germline V gene are SGDLS and YYNGEE. This CDR3 region has 15 residues. The ends were cut back, 0 bases at V and 5 bases at J, with 12 bases in the middle. CDR3 loop: CASSVDGLGDNEQFF. The CDR3 DNA reads TGTGCCAGCAGCGTAGATGGCCTAGGGGACAATGAGCAGTTCTTC.

The chain is built from TRBV6-6 and TRBJ2-7; the D gene could be TRBD1 or TRBD2 (5 bases each). Deletions cut 8 bases from V and 3 bases from J, with 5 bases between. The CDR3 loop spans 10 amino acids. CDR1 MNHNY and CDR2 SVGAGI come from the germline V gene (reference sequence). CDR3: CASGGYEQYF. The CDR3 DNA reads TGTGCCAGCGGGGGCTACGAGCAGTACTTC.

V gene TRBV19 combines with J gene TRBJ1-1, with D uncertain. The ends were cut back, 10 bases at V and 0 bases at J, with 15 bases in the middle. In germline, CDR1 is LNHDA, CDR2 SQIVND (reference sequence). This CDR3 comprises 14 residues. This CDR3 is CATKFSGLNTEAFF. The CDR3 DNA reads as TGTGCCACCAAATTTTCAGGCTTGAACACTGAAGCTTTCTTT.

This chain links TRBV6-5 with TRBJ1-5; 9 positions agree with TRBD1. V was pared by 5 bases and J by 4 bases, with 6 bases of the junction left unmatched. Looked up from germline, CDR1 is MNHEY and CDR2 is SVGAGI. The CDR3 covers 15 residues. The DNA for the CDR3 is TGTGCCAGCAGTCCCGGGACAGGGAAGAATCAGCCCCAGCATTTT. This sequence encodes CASSPGTGKNQPQHF.

The chain recombines TRBV15 with TRBJ2-5; a possible D gene is TRBD2 (5 bases). Trimming removed 0 bases at V and 0 bases at J, with 11 bases between. The V gene's germline CDR1 is LNHNV and CDR2 YYDKDF (reference sequence). The CDR3 spans 16 residues. DNA of the CDR3: TGTGCCACCAGCAGAGAATTAGCGCTGTACCAAGAGACCCAGTACTTC. Its protein product is CATSRELALYQETQYF.

The chain employs TRBV9 and TRBJ2-2; 7 bases map to TRBD1. Germline V gene lookup returns CDR1 SGDLS and CDR2 YYNGEE. V was clipped by 0 bases and J by 8 bases; unmatched bases: 1. The CDR3 totals 13 residues. The CDR3 DNA is TGTGCCAGCAGCGTAGAGGGGGCTGGGGAGCTGTTTTTT. Translation: CASSVEGAGELFF.

This chain connects TRBV7-6 to TRBJ2-2, with no clear D. The germline V gene encodes CDR1 SGHVS and CDR2 FNYEAQ. The length of the CDR3 is 15 residues. The germline V and J ends were trimmed by 3 bases and 2 bases, with 10 bases remaining between them. The CDR3 nucleotides are TGTGCCAGCAGCTTCCATGAAGCAAACACCGGGGAGCTGTTTTTT. It is translated as CASSFHEANTGELFF.

The chain links TRBV5-5 to TRBJ1-1, with D uncertain. Germline V gene lookup returns CDR1 SGHKS and CDR2 YYEKEE (reference sequence). Trimming cost V 4 bases and J 1 base, with 8 bases left between them. The CDR3 has 13 amino acids. CDR3 amino acids: CASSPPGNTEAFF. The CDR3 DNA reads as TGTGCCAGCAGCCCGCCGGGGAACACTGAAGCTTTCTTT.

The gene calls are TRBV6-6 and TRBJ1-3; D gene uncertain. Deletions cut 2 bases from V and 3 bases from J, with 11 bases between. From germline, CDR1 is MNHNY and CDR2 SVGAGI (reference sequence). The CDR3 is 15 amino acids. The CDR3 sequence is CASSYVEGYGNTIYF. The CDR3 DNA reads as TGTGCCAGCAGTTACGTCGAGGGATATGGAAACACCATATATTTT.

J is TRBJ2-1 and V is TRBV7-9; D is unclear. CDR3 length equals 13 residues. V was trimmed by 0 bases and J by 2 bases, leaving 2 bases between them. Germline assignment: CDR1 SEHNR and CDR2 FQNEAQ (reference sequence). The CDR3 region is CASSLATYNEQFF. Here the CDR3 DNA reads TGTGCCAGCAGCTTAGCGACCTACAATGAGCAGTTCTTC.

The CDR3 sequence is CASSWTETDTQYF. In DNA, the CDR3 is TGTGCCAGCAGTTGGACAGAGACAGATACGCAGTATTTT. V gene TRBV25-1 combines with J gene TRBJ2-3; D might be TRBD1 (6 bases). Germline CDR1 MGHDK, CDR2 SYGVNS. V gave up 5 bases and J gave up 3 bases, with 9 bases separating them. The CDR3 runs to 13 residues.

The V call is TRBV28, the J call TRBJ1-1; no definite D call. The CDR3 extends over 13 amino acids. Germline V gene sequence: CDR1 MDHEN, CDR2 SYDVKM. Trimming cost V 2 bases and J 2 bases, with 6 bases left between them. The CDR3 reads CASSLPRNTEAFF. DNA for the CDR3: TGTGCCAGCAGTTTACCCAGAAACACTGAAGCTTTCTTT.

This chain joins TRBV19 and TRBJ1-3; D unclear. V shed 9 bases and J shed 0 bases, with 12 bases lying between them. The CDR3 is 14 amino acids. CDR1 and CDR2 from the germline V gene are LNHDA and SQIVND (reference sequence). The CDR3 region is CASRGLSSGNTIYF. Written as DNA, the CDR3 is TGTGCCAGCCGGGGTTTAAGCTCTGGAAACACCATATATTTT.

This clone was seen once. V and J are TRBV18 and TRBJ2-5, with 9 bases lining up with TRBD2. The V and J ends lost 4 bases and 2 bases, in that order; junction bases with no gene match: 8. The germline V gene has CDR1 KGHSH and CDR2 LQKENI. The CDR3 is 16 residues long. CDR3 DNA sequence: TGTGCCAGCTCACTGGGGGCTAGCGGGGCACAAGAGACCCAGTACTTC. It specifies CASSLGASGAQETQYF.

The V and J genes are TRBV7-9 and TRBJ1-4, with D uncertain. The V gene lost 5 bases and the J gene lost 6 bases, with 4 bases spanning the gap. The CDR3 is 11 residues long. Germline V gene data show CDR1 as SEHNR and CDR2 as FQNEAQ (reference sequence). The CDR3 bases are TGTGCCAGCAGCCAATATGAAAAACTGTTTTTT. Amino acids: CASSQYEKLFF.

V and J are TRBV4-1 and TRBJ1-3; TRBD1 matches at 8 bases. CDR3 size: 15 residues. J was trimmed by 2 bases and V by 4 bases; bases with no gene match: 4. In germline, CDR1 is MGHRA, CDR2 YSYEKL. The CDR3 reads CASSPGTGTGNTIYF. The CDR3 DNA sequence: TGCGCCAGCAGCCCCGGGACAGGAACTGGAAACACCATATATTTT.

The gene calls are TRBV5-1 and TRBJ2-3, with D perhaps TRBD2 (6 bases). V was trimmed by 0 bases and J by 2 bases, leaving 19 bases between them. Germline loops: CDR1 SGHRS, CDR2 YFSETQ. There are 18 residues in the CDR3. CDR3 sequence: CASSLEVRRGRNTDTQYF. The CDR3 DNA sequence: TGCGCCAGCAGCTTGGAAGTACGGCGGGGTCGGAACACAGATACGCAGTATTTT.

This chain connects TRBV19 to TRBJ2-1; weak D call: TRBD1 (6 bases). Trimming took 5 bases from V and 8 from J, leaving 22 bases between them. Per the germline V gene, CDR1 is LNHDA and CDR2 is SQIVND (reference sequence). The CDR3 contains 16 residues. CDR3 in amino acids: CASSPAGVDGVDEQFF. The CDR3 DNA reads TGTGCCAGTAGTCCGGCAGGGGTGGACGGAGTCGATGAGCAGTTCTTC.

Comments on this clone: Other DNA sequences in the same sample also yield this CDR3. V and J are TRBV19 and TRBJ1-1; D not resolved. This CDR3 has 14 amino acids. Trimming took 1 base from V and 0 from J, leaving 6 bases between them. Germline V gives CDR1 LNHDA, CDR2 SQIVND (reference sequence). CDR3 DNA: TGTGCCAGTAGTATAGGACGGCTGAACACTGAAGCTTTCTTT. Its protein is CASSIGRLNTEAFF.

This rearrangement joins TRBV4-1 to TRBJ2-5; maybe TRBD1 (6 bases). This CDR3 is built from 16 residues. Germline V lookup: CDR1 MGHRA, CDR2 YSYEKL. Trimming shortened V by 0 bases and J by 2 bases, and 13 bases separated the two germline ends. The CDR3 DNA reads TGCGCCAGCAGCCAAGATCGGGCCAGGGGTCAAGAGACCCAGTACTTC. It is translated as CASSQDRARGQETQYF.

This clone appeared a single time. The genes are TRBV6-4 and TRBJ2-6, with 12 bases lining up with TRBD1. V shed 5 bases and J 3 bases; nucleotides not matched to a gene: 8. The CDR3 is 18 residues long. In germline, CDR1 is MRHNA, CDR2 SNTAGT. Here the CDR3 DNA reads TGTGCCAGCAGTAAGTCCCGGGACAGGGGGCTTGGGGCCAACGTCCTGACTTTC. Protein sequence: CASSKSRDRGLGANVLTF.

This clone was seen just once. This chain uses TRBV7-8 with TRBJ1-5; D is perhaps TRBD1 (6 bases). The CDR3 has 15 amino acids. V was trimmed by 0 bases and J by 6 bases, leaving 12 bases between them. CDR1 is SGHVS and CDR2 is FQNEAQ in the germline V gene. The CDR3 DNA reads TGTGCCAGCAGCTTAGCCGGGGGGCAGGGTCAGCCCCAGCATTTT. Protein: CASSLAGGQGQPQHF.

This clone was seen once. This chain links TRBV12-5 with TRBJ2-7; D call uncertain. The germline V and J ends were trimmed by 2 bases and 3 bases, with 11 bases remaining between them. CDR3 length equals 14 residues. The germline V gene encodes CDR1 LGHNT and CDR2 FRNRAP. The DNA of the CDR3 is TGTGCTAGTGGTTTGCCCGTGATGGGCTACGAGCAGTACTTC. It codes for CASGLPVMGYEQYF. Combining the CDR3 with reference TRBV12-5 and TRBJ2-7 gives the whole variable domain DARVTQTPRHKVTEMGQEVTMRCQPILGHNTVFWYRQTMMQGLELLAYFRNRAPLDDSGMPKDRFSAEMPDATLATLKIQPSEPRDSAVYFCASGLPVMGYEQYFGPGTRLTVT.